Presented here are 18 T cell receptor beta chains from one specimen sequenced in a study of cytomegalovirus exposure and HLA in healthy donors. Primers: 60 Vbeta forward and 13 Jbeta reverse. Measured with immunoSEQ multiplex PCR; TCRdb has only the in-frame clones, and not every one. This repertoire includes roughly 100,000 clones. Source material: PBMCs. Receptors were obtained from a man aged 35 to 55 in good health and CMV-seronegative.

The genes are TRBV25-1 and TRBJ1-2; TRBD1 is a possible D gene (5 bases). The ends were cut back, 2 bases at V and 8 bases at J, with 9 bases in the middle. Germline CDR1 and CDR2: MGHDK and SYGVNS. This CDR3 spans 12 amino acids. The CDR3 is CASSEQGIGYTF. The DNA of the CDR3 is TGTGCCAGCAGTGAACAGGGAATCGGCTACACCTTC.

The J gene is TRBJ2-7, the V gene TRBV5-6; 12 bases line up with TRBD1. Germline V CDR1 and CDR2: SGHDT, YYEEEE. Losses at the gene ends were 3 bases for V and 6 bases for J; bases not matched to a gene: 1. This CDR3 is 13 amino acids long. The CDR3 region is CASSWDRGREQYF. The CDR3 DNA is TGTGCCAGCAGCTGGGACAGGGGGCGCGAGCAGTACTTC.

The chain uses TRBV30 and TRBJ2-5, with D possibly being TRBD2 (7 bases). The CDR3 spans 12 residues. Germline lookup yields CDR1 GTSNPN and CDR2 SVGIG (reference sequence). V was cut by 4 bases and J by 7 bases, with 13 bases left in between. The CDR3 loop is CAWNPGEGTQYF. CDR3 nucleotides: TGTGCCTGGAATCCAGGGGAGGGGACCCAGTACTTC.

The rearrangement uses TRBV9 and TRBJ2-5; maybe TRBD1 (6 bases). Trimming took 4 bases from V and 5 from J, leaving 12 bases between them. Germline V CDR1 and CDR2: SGDLS, YYNGEE. The CDR3 covers 13 residues. The CDR3 reads CASSPQGSETQYF. DNA of the CDR3: TGTGCCAGCAGCCCCCAGGGGTCGGAGACCCAGTACTTC.

This sequence joins TRBV28 and TRBJ1-2, with TRBD1 matching 9 bases. Trimming at V came to 7 bases and at J to 2 bases, leaving 2 bases not matched to a gene. The CDR3 runs to 13 residues. Per the germline V gene, CDR1 is MDHEN and CDR2 is SYDVKM. CDR3 region: CASNRGLNYGYTF. Here the CDR3 DNA reads TGTGCCAGCAACAGGGGGCTAAACTATGGCTACACCTTC.

This chain uses TRBV6-5 with TRBJ2-5; weak D call: TRBD2 (5 bases). The germline gives CDR1 MNHEY, CDR2 SVGAGI. V shed 0 bases and J shed 5 bases, with 13 bases lying between them. The CDR3 runs 15 residues. The CDR3: CASSYSFPGLETQYF. CDR3 DNA sequence: TGTGCCAGCAGTTACTCTTTCCCGGGATTGGAGACCCAGTACTTC.

This chain connects TRBV6-5 to TRBJ1-6, with D maybe TRBD1 (5 bases). Germline lookup yields CDR1 MNHEY and CDR2 SVGAGI. Trimming removed 1 base at V and 7 bases at J, with 11 bases between. The CDR3 is made up of 15 amino acids. The CDR3 bases are TGTGCCAGCAGTTACTGGAAAGGGGAAAATTCACCCCTCCACTTT. Amino acids: CASSYWKGENSPLHF.

V is TRBV9 and J is TRBJ2-5, with TRBD2 matching 7 bases. This CDR3 comprises 17 residues. The junction had 13 bases not matched to a gene; V was cut back by 4 bases and J by 1 base. In germline, CDR1 is SGDLS, CDR2 YYNGEE. CDR3 nucleotides: TGTGCCAGCAGCTCCCTGGGGCAGCGGGGAAGCCAAGAGACCCAGTACTTC. Residues: CASSSLGQRGSQETQYF.

The V call is TRBV30, the J call TRBJ1-5; D not certain. Germline assignment: CDR1 GTSNPN and CDR2 SVGIG (reference sequence). The V gene lost 0 bases and the J gene lost 7 bases, with 10 bases spanning the gap. The CDR3 loop spans 13 amino acids. The CDR3 DNA reads TGTGCCTGGAGTGTTGGAGAAGGACAGCCCCAGCATTTT. Its protein is CAWSVGEGQPQHF.

The J gene is TRBJ1-6, the V gene TRBV7-9, with TRBD1 matching over 7 bases. V lost 5 bases and J lost 10; bases outside the gene matches: 5. The CDR3 has 13 amino acids. Looked up from germline, CDR1 is SEHNR and CDR2 is FQNEAQ (reference sequence). This chain's CDR3 is CASSAQGDSPLHF. For the CDR3, the DNA is TGTGCCAGCAGCGCCCAGGGGGACTCACCCCTCCACTTT.

The chain combines TRBV7-9 with TRBJ2-3; D perhaps matches TRBD1 (6 bases). The ends were cut back, 5 bases at V and 4 bases at J, with 22 bases in the middle. Germline CDR1 and CDR2: SEHNR and FQNEAQ (reference sequence). The CDR3 is 17 residues long. The CDR3 here is CASSPPGAEGTADTQYF. Written as DNA, the CDR3 is TGTGCCAGCAGCCCCCCAGGGGCGGAAGGTACCGCAGATACGCAGTATTTT.

The chain joins TRBV19 to TRBJ2-1; D gene unclear. Trimming pared 5 bases from V and 0 bases from J, leaving 11 bases between. Germline CDR1 reads LNHDA; CDR2 reads SQIVND (reference sequence). This CDR3 spans 15 amino acids. The CDR3 here is CASSPDRSSYNEQFF. Written as DNA, the CDR3 is TGTGCCAGTAGTCCCGACCGGAGCTCCTACAATGAGCAGTTCTTC.

This rearrangement joins TRBV27 to TRBJ2-1, with a possible D match to TRBD2 (5 bases). Germline loops: CDR1 MNHEY, CDR2 SMNVEV (reference sequence). This CDR3 spans 19 amino acids. Trimming took off 4 bases at V and 0 bases at J, with 22 bases between the two ends. This chain's CDR3 is CASSSRPTKRPSSYNEQFF. The CDR3 bases are TGTGCCAGCAGTTCTCGTCCGACTAAGCGTCCGAGCTCCTACAATGAGCAGTTCTTC.

The V call is TRBV2, the J call TRBJ2-3; D might be TRBD2 (5 bases). This CDR3 has 14 residues. The V end lost 5 bases, the J end lost 5 bases, and 14 bases lay between the germline ends. Looked up from germline, CDR1 is SNHLY and CDR2 is FYNNEI. The CDR3 is CASSRNGERDTQYF. CDR3 nucleotides: TGTGCCAGCAGTCGAAACGGGGAGCGAGATACGCAGTATTTT.

The chain has TRBV18 and TRBJ2-2; D perhaps matches TRBD2 (6 bases). Germline lookup yields CDR1 KGHSH and CDR2 LQKENI. The CDR3 is 14 residues long. V lost 7 bases to trimming and J lost 4 bases, with 13 bases between them. DNA for the CDR3: TGTGCCAGCTTAAGGGAGGTTCTCACCGGGGAGCTGTTTTTT. The encoded protein is CASLREVLTGELFF.

The chain links TRBV5-1 to TRBJ1-1, with D tentatively TRBD1 (5 bases). Germline V lookup: CDR1 SGHRS, CDR2 YFSETQ. The length of the CDR3 is 12 residues. The V end was cut by 2 bases, the J end by 6 bases, with 8 bases between. The CDR3 DNA follows: TGCGCCAGCAGCTTCGGGGGATCTGAAGCTTTCTTT. Translating gives CASSFGGSEAFF.

The chain couples TRBV19 to TRBJ1-2; weak D call: TRBD1 (6 bases). This CDR3 is built from 17 residues. Germline V lookup: CDR1 LNHDA, CDR2 SQIVND (reference sequence). The V and J ends lost 6 bases and 2 bases respectively, with 22 bases between them. The CDR3 coding sequence is TGTGCCAGTAGCTACAGAGCAGGGGCAGGGACAAACTATGGCTACACCTTC. Translating it yields CASSYRAGAGTNYGYTF.

The CDR3 region is CASSLGTPYTDTQYF. In nucleotides, the CDR3 is TGTGCCAGCAGCTTAGGGACTCCGTACACAGATACGCAGTATTTT. The chain joins TRBV11-2 to TRBJ2-3, with TRBD2 as a possible D gene (5 bases). Germline CDR1 SGHAT, CDR2 FQNNGV. CDR3 length equals 15 residues. Trimming left V 1 base short and J 2 bases short, with 10 bases between. Variable domain in full (rest from reference TRBV11-2 and TRBJ2-3): EAGVAQSPRYKIIEKRQSVAFWCNPISGHATLYWYQQILGQGPKLLIQFQNNGVVDDSQLPKDRFSAERLKGVDSTLKIQPAKLEDSAVYLCASSLGTPYTDTQYFGPGTRLTVL.